The rows below give T cell receptor beta chains drawn from one sample of a study of T cell repertoires in cytomegalovirus infection. TCRdb reanalysed the reads using MiXCR and keeps one entry per CDR3 protein. The sample lists approximately 140,000 distinct CDR3 sequences, about 6.1% occurring once. Sequenced: PBMCs. These receptors all come from a human donor in good health (CMV status not recorded). Some clones in this sample may be carry-over from other donors' samples. Both conserved end residues are part of each CDR3. A D gene is named only where the DNA matches it firmly. Size is stated for part of the rows, as once, few or many counts, or as a class when the clone is expanded.

clone size,V gene,J gene,D gene,CDR3 DNA,CDR3 protein
many,TRBV11-2,TRBJ1-1,.,TGTGCCAGCAGCTTAGCGCGGAGGAACACTGAAGCTTTCTTT,CASSLARRNTEAFF
.,TRBV13,TRBJ1-3,.,TGTGCCAGCAGCTTATGGCTCTCTGGAAACACCATATATTTT,CASSLWLSGNTIYF
many,TRBV7-2,TRBJ1-5,.,TGTGCCAGCAGCTTGGAGGGGTTAAGCAATCAGCCCCAGCATTTT,CASSLEGLSNQPQHF
many,TRBV28,TRBJ1-5,.,TGTGCCAGCAGTCCGGGCGGTGGGGCCGTGGGCAATCAGCCCCAGCATTTT,CASSPGGGAVGNQPQHF
few,TRBV7-3,TRBJ2-3,.,TGTGCCAGCAGCCCCGAGGGGCCGGGTGATACGCAGTATTTT,CASSPEGPGDTQYF
many,TRBV10-3,TRBJ2-5,TRBD1,TGTGCCATCAGTATAAGACAGGGGAAAGAGACCCAGTACTTC,CAISIRQGKETQYF
many,TRBV20-1,TRBJ2-5,TRBD2,TGCAGTGCTAGGACTAGCGGTAGGGAGACCCAGTACTTC,CSARTSGRETQYF
many,TRBV7-2,TRBJ1-1,TRBD1,TGTGCCAGCAGCCCGGGACAGCTCTCGAACACTGAAGCTTTCTTT,CASSPGQLSNTEAFF
many,TRBV7-2,TRBJ1-6,.,TGTGCCAGCAGCCAAATCCTCGGGCCATCTTCACCCCTCCACTTT,CASSQILGPSSPLHF
.,TRBV7-9,TRBJ1-2,.,TGTGCCAGCAGCCCCTTCCGGGTTTATGGCTACACCTTC,CASSPFRVYGYTF
many,TRBV12-3/TRBV12-4,TRBJ2-1,TRBD2,TGTGCCAGCACCCCGACTAGCGTCTACAATGAGCAGTTCTTC,CASTPTSVYNEQFF
many,TRBV7-2,TRBJ1-1,TRBD1,TGTGCCAGCAGCTGGGGGACAGTCACCAACACTGAAGCTTTCTTT,CASSWGTVTNTEAFF
many,TRBV29-1,TRBJ2-4,.,TGCAGCGTTGACCACTTAAACATTCAGTACTTC,CSVDHLNIQYF
many,TRBV20-1,TRBJ2-7,TRBD2,TGCAGTGCACCAAGCGGGGCACTCTCCTACGAGCAGTACTTC,CSAPSGALSYEQYF
many,TRBV28,TRBJ2-5,.,TGTGCCAGCAGCCAGGGGCAGATGGGGCTAGAAGAGACCCAGTACTTC,CASSQGQMGLEETQYF
many,TRBV5-1,TRBJ2-7,.,TGCGCCAGCAGCTTGTTAGGGTACGAGCAGTACTTC,CASSLLGYEQYF
many,TRBV6-2/TRBV6-3,TRBJ2-1,TRBD2,TGTGCCAGCAGTACGGGGGGGCGTAATGAGCAGTTCTTC,CASSTGGRNEQFF
few,TRBV2,TRBJ1-1,TRBD1,TGTGCCAGCAGTGAATTCCGGACAGGGGGAACTGAAGCTTTCTTT,CASSEFRTGGTEAFF
.,TRBV25-1,TRBJ1-1,.,TGTGCCAGCAGTTGGGGGGGGGGTAACACTGAAGCTTTCTTT,CASSWGGGNTEAFF
many,TRBV7-2,TRBJ1-4,.,TGTGCCAGCAGCCCGAGGGTATCCTTTAATGAAAAACTGTTTTTT,CASSPRVSFNEKLFF
few,TRBV29-1,TRBJ2-1,.,TGCAGCGTTGAAAGCGCCCAGACTTTATACAATGAGCAGTTCTTC,CSVESAQTLYNEQFF
many,TRBV28,TRBJ1-4,TRBD1,TGTGCCAGCAGTATCAGGGGGGCGGCAACTAATGAAAAACTGTTTTTT,CASSIRGAATNEKLFF
many,TRBV7-9,TRBJ2-3,TRBD1,TGTGCCAGCAGATCCGACAGGGTCGATGGCACAGATACGCAGTATTTT,CASRSDRVDGTDTQYF
.,TRBV24-1,TRBJ1-5,.,TGTGCCACCAGTGACGACCATCAGCCCCAGCATTTT,CATSDDHQPQHF
.,TRBV6-2/TRBV6-3,TRBJ2-2,TRBD1,TGTGCCAGCAGCACCAAATGGCGCGCGGGACAGGGGGCATCCGGGGAGCTGTTTTTT,CASSTKWRAGQGASGELFF
.,TRBV6-2/TRBV6-3,TRBJ2-3,TRBD1,TGTGCCAGCAGTTACCAATTACAGGGGTATCTGGATACGCAGTATTTT,CASSYQLQGYLDTQYF
.,TRBV15,TRBJ1-5,.,TGTGCCACCAGCCTCGACGAGCAGCCCCAGCATTTT,CATSLDEQPQHF
many,TRBV24-1,TRBJ2-1,.,TGTGCCTCTGGCGATGGGGATGAGCAGTTCTTC,CASGDGDEQFF
many,TRBV5-5,TRBJ2-3,TRBD1,TGTGCCAGCAGCCGCCAGGGGGAGACGGCCGATACGCAGTATTTT,CASSRQGETADTQYF
many,TRBV14,TRBJ1-2,.,TGTGCCAGCAGCCAAGCCAGGGTGTATGGCTACACCTTC,CASSQARVYGYTF
many,TRBV19,TRBJ1-2,.,TGTGCCAGTAGTACCACAGGAGAACGGTACTATGGCTACACCTTC,CASSTTGERYYGYTF
.,TRBV25-1,TRBJ2-5,.,TGTGCCAGCAGTGAATATTGGAGGCAAGAGACCCAGTACTTC,CASSEYWRQETQYF
.,TRBV29-1,TRBJ1-1,TRBD1,TGCAGCGTTCGGACAGGGCGGAGGACTGAAGCTTTCTTT,CSVRTGRRTEAFF
.,TRBV28,TRBJ1-2,TRBD1,TGTGCCAGCAGGCCACAGGGGGCGCGAGGCAGGGGCTACACCTTC,CASRPQGARGRGYTF
.,TRBV24-1,TRBJ2-1,.,TGTGCCACCAGTGATTTTCGGGCAGGGAGATACAATAGCCATAATGAGCAGTTCTTC,CATSDFRAGRYNSHNEQFF
many,TRBV7-8,TRBJ1-4,.,TGTGCCAGCAGCCTACGGACAGCTAAAGCTGCAACTAATGAAAAACTGTTTTTT,CASSLRTAKAATNEKLFF
.,TRBV7-2,TRBJ1-2,.,TGTGCCAGCAGCTTGGCAGGGATTAAGGATGGCTACACCTTC,CASSLAGIKDGYTF
many,TRBV6-1,TRBJ2-3,.,TGTGCCAGCTCCTTTGGGCGCACAGATACGCAGTATTTT,CASSFGRTDTQYF
.,TRBV5-4,TRBJ1-2,.,TGTGCCAGCAGCGGGGACGGAAACTATGGCTACACCTTC,CASSGDGNYGYTF
many,TRBV7-9,TRBJ2-1,.,TGTGCCAGCAGCTTAGGCAGTAACAATGAGCAGTTCTTC,CASSLGSNNEQFF
many,TRBV7-2,TRBJ2-1,.,TGTGCCAGCAGCTATCAGGGGACCCACAATGAGCAGTTCTTC,CASSYQGTHNEQFF
many,TRBV7-2,TRBJ2-4,.,TGTGCCAGCAGCGAGGGACAAGGGTACATTCAGTACTTC,CASSEGQGYIQYF